The rows below give T cell receptor beta chains drawn from one sample of a study of post-analysis software for immune sequencing data. Via MiXCR, TCRdb re-called the PCR reads, giving one row per CDR3 protein. Here the sample spans about 620,000 distinct CDR3 sequences, roughly 40% being singletons. The sample comprised blood. The receptors here all came from a girl aged 10 to 17 with multiple sclerosis. CDR3s include the opening cysteine and the closing phenylalanine or tryptophan. A D gene is named only where the DNA matches it firmly. Clone size is shown for a subset of rows, as once, few, many or a class of expanded clone.

CDR3 length	D gene	clone size	V gene	J gene	CDR3 DNA	CDR3 protein
12	NA	NA	TRBV7-6	TRBJ1-1	TGTGCCAGCAGCCCCGCCCTGTCTGAAGCTTTCTTT	CASSPALSEAFF
17	TRBD1	NA	TRBV5-7	TRBJ2-7	TGTGCCAGCAACGAATCGCCAGGGACAGGGCCTTCCTACGAGCAGTACTTC	CASNESPGTGPSYEQYF
13	NA	NA	TRBV29-1	TRBJ1-1	TGCAGCGTTGAAGGGGCACAGGACACTGAAGCTTTCTTT	CSVEGAQDTEAFF
14	NA	many	TRBV7-9	TRBJ2-5	TGTGCCAGCAGCGCCCGGACAGTAGGAGAGACCCAGTACTTC	CASSARTVGETQYF
17	TRBD2	NA	TRBV12-3/TRBV12-4	TRBJ2-3	TGTGCCAGCAGTTTACTAGCGGGAGACACACGCATAGATACGCAGTATTTT	CASSLLAGDTRIDTQYF
16	TRBD1	once	TRBV7-2	TRBJ2-7	TGTGCCAGCAGCTTAGTATCAGGGGGCCGAAACTACGAGCAGTACTTC	CASSLVSGGRNYEQYF
17	TRBD2	few	TRBV4-2	TRBJ2-3	TGTGCCAGCAGTGCCCTTCTAGCGGGAGTTCCCACAGATACGCAGTATTTT	CASSALLAGVPTDTQYF
17	TRBD1	NA	TRBV6-6	TRBJ2-7	TGTGCCAGCAGTTACAACCCCGCTGGACAGGGACCCTACGAGCAGTACTTC	CASSYNPAGQGPYEQYF
17	NA	NA	TRBV12-3/TRBV12-4	TRBJ1-2	TGTGCCAGCACCCCCCTAATAGGGACTTTTCATCCTAATGGCTACACCTTC	CASTPLIGTFHPNGYTF
11	NA	NA	TRBV6-5	TRBJ1-2	TGTGTCAGCAGTTACCGTGGTGGCTACACCTTC	CVSSYRGGYTF
17	NA	NA	TRBV6-6	TRBJ2-1	TGTGCCAGCAGTTACTCGAAGGATGGGGGAGGTTACGATGAGCAGTTCTTC	CASSYSKDGGGYDEQFF
12	NA	once	TRBV28	TRBJ2-7	TGTGCCAGCAGTTGGTTGGGGAACGAGCAGTACTTC	CASSWLGNEQYF
10	TRBD2	few	TRBV30	TRBJ2-1	TGTGCCTGGAGTGGGGGGGGACAGTTCTTC	CAWSGGGQFF
15	NA	few	TRBV4-2	TRBJ1-2	TGTGCCAGCAGCCAAGATCGGAGTAGATCTATTGGCTACACCTTC	CASSQDRSRSIGYTF
14	NA	NA	TRBV4-1	TRBJ1-2	TGCGCCAGCAGCCAAGAGGAGGCCAGTTATGGCTACACCTTC	CASSQEEASYGYTF
14	NA	once	TRBV3-1	TRBJ2-7	TGTGCCAGCAGCCTCCAAGGGGGGATCGACGAGCAGTACTTC	CASSLQGGIDEQYF
13	NA	once	TRBV6-5	TRBJ1-1	TGTGCCAGCAGTCCCAGAGGGGACACTGAAGCTTTCTTT	CASSPRGDTEAFF
12	TRBD1	NA	TRBV2	TRBJ1-6	TGTGCCAGCAGCGAAACACGGGACAGGGCCCACTTT	CASSETRDRAHF
16	TRBD1	few	TRBV7-9	TRBJ2-3	TGTGCCAGCAGCCTGGGGACAGGGGGGTCCACAGATACGCAGTATTTT	CASSLGTGGSTDTQYF
14	NA	NA	TRBV27	TRBJ1-6	TGTGCCAGCAGCCCGGAGGAAGGTGGGTTCCCCCCCCACTTT	CASSPEEGGFPPHF
14	NA	NA	TRBV12-3/TRBV12-4	TRBJ2-3	TGTGCCAGCAGGTCCGGACAGTTAACAGATACGCAGTATTTT	CASRSGQLTDTQYF
13	TRBD2	NA	TRBV19	TRBJ2-5	TGTGCCAGTAGTATTTTAGCGGGAGAGACCCAGTACTTC	CASSILAGETQYF
13	NA	medium-sized	TRBV5-1	TRBJ2-7	TGCGCCAGCAGCCCCCCTGACTCCTACGAGCAGTACTTC	CASSPPDSYEQYF
13	NA	NA	TRBV20-1	TRBJ2-3	TGCAGTGCTAGAGGAGGGACCCCAGATACGCAGTATTTT	CSARGGTPDTQYF
13	TRBD1	many	TRBV5-1	TRBJ1-5	TGTGCCAGCAGTTTGGACAGGAATCAGCCCCAGCATTTT	CASSLDRNQPQHF
15	NA	few	TRBV7-8	TRBJ1-2	TGTGCCAGCAGCCAAGGGGGGGGTGAAGACTATGGCTACACCTTC	CASSQGGGEDYGYTF
13	NA	NA	TRBV29-1	TRBJ1-1	TGCAGCGTGGGACTCAGAATGAACACTGAAGCTTTCTTT	CSVGLRMNTEAFF
13	TRBD1	NA	TRBV5-5	TRBJ1-2	TGTGCCAGCAGCTTGAAGGGGGCTGGTGGCTACACCTTC	CASSLKGAGGYTF
15	NA	few	TRBV5-1	TRBJ1-2	TGCGCCAGCAGCTTGGAAGGCGGCACCATGCATGGCTACACCTTC	CASSLEGGTMHGYTF
17	NA	NA	TRBV12-3/TRBV12-4	TRBJ2-3	TGTGCCAGCAGTCGGGGTTTGATAGTCAGTCCCACAGATACGCAGTATTTT	CASSRGLIVSPTDTQYF
15	NA	NA	TRBV11-2	TRBJ2-4	TGTGCCAGCAGCGGCAGTCTCTGGGCCAAAAACATTCAGTACTTC	CASSGSLWAKNIQYF
15	NA	NA	TRBV4-1	TRBJ1-2	TGCGCCAGCAGCCAGGAGGGGTTTCCTAACTATGGCTACACCTTC	CASSQEGFPNYGYTF
14	TRBD1	NA	TRBV5-1	TRBJ1-2	TGCGCCAGCAGCTTTAGACAGGGACACTATGGCTACACCTTC	CASSFRQGHYGYTF
15	TRBD1	few	TRBV9	TRBJ1-4	TGTGCCAGCAGCGTAGGGGGACAGCTCAATGAAAAACTGTTTTTT	CASSVGGQLNEKLFF
13	NA	NA	TRBV20-1	TRBJ1-1	TGCAGTGCTAGAGAGTTAGACAGGACAGAAGCTTTCTTT	CSARELDRTEAFF
16	TRBD1	NA	TRBV4-1	TRBJ1-5	TGCGCCAGCAGCCAGGGCCGGGACAGGGCAAATCAGCCCCAGCATTTT	CASSQGRDRANQPQHF
15	TRBD2	NA	TRBV5-1	TRBJ2-1	TGCGCCGGCGGGGTAACTAGCGCTTCTGGGACTGAGCAGTTCTTC	CAGGVTSASGTEQFF
13	NA	NA	TRBV10-3	TRBJ2-5	TGTGCCATCAGCCACGACATCCAGGAGACCCAGTACTTC	CAISHDIQETQYF
14	TRBD1	NA	TRBV13	TRBJ1-2	TGTGCCAGCAGCACCACAGGGGGCAGCTATGGCTACACCTTC	CASSTTGGSYGYTF
16	NA	NA	TRBV3-1	TRBJ2-3	TGTGCCAGCAGCCAAGAATACCTAGCGAACCCCGATACGCAGTATTTT	CASSQEYLANPDTQYF
10	NA	few	TRBV30	TRBJ1-2	TGTGCCTGGGGACGGACCGGCTACACCTTC	CAWGRTGYTF
14	NA	NA	TRBV4-1	TRBJ2-1	TGCGCCAGCAGCCAAGATGCTTTTTACAATGAGCAGTTCTTC	CASSQDAFYNEQFF
13	NA	once	TRBV5-1	TRBJ1-1	TGCGCCAGCAGCTTGATCCCTGCGGAAGAAGCTTTCTTT	CASSLIPAEEAFF
13	NA	NA	TRBV21-1	TRBJ1-1	TGTGCCAGGGGAGGGACTGGGGACACTGAAGCTTTCTTT	CARGGTGDTEAFF
15	NA	NA	TRBV7-8	TRBJ1-4	TGTGCCAGCAGCTTAGAAAAGGGCGCCAATGAAAAACTGTTTTTT	CASSLEKGANEKLFF
13	NA	NA	TRBV5-4	TRBJ2-5	TGTGCCAGCAGCTTGGCTAGGGCCGAGACCCAGTACTTC	CASSLARAETQYF
14	TRBD1	NA	TRBV6-5	TRBJ1-2	TGTGCCAGCAGAATCGACAGGGGCAACTATGGCTACACCTTC	CASRIDRGNYGYTF
13	NA	NA	TRBV3-1	TRBJ2-1	TGTGCCAGCAGCCAAGATCTTAGCGATGAGCAGTTCTTC	CASSQDLSDEQFF
12	TRBD2	NA	TRBV12-3/TRBV12-4	TRBJ2-7	TGTGCCAGCAGTTTCGGGAGGGACGAGCAGTACTTC	CASSFGRDEQYF
14	NA	NA	TRBV20-1	TRBJ2-3	TGCAGTGCGATCGCAGCTACCCGCACAGATACGCAGTATTTT	CSAIAATRTDTQYF
13	NA	NA	TRBV7-2	TRBJ1-5	TGTGCCAGCAGCTTAGAGGGATATCAGCCCCAGCATTTT	CASSLEGYQPQHF
15	NA	NA	TRBV20-1	TRBJ2-7	TGCAGTGCTAGGCAACCCCGGGGCCAGTCTACCGAGCAGTACTTC	CSARQPRGQSTEQYF
15	TRBD2	NA	TRBV4-1	TRBJ2-1	TGCGCCAGCAGCCGCGGGACTAGCGGGGAGAATGAGCAGTTCTTC	CASSRGTSGENEQFF
15	NA	NA	TRBV6-1	TRBJ1-5	TGTGCCAGCAGTGAAACACCTTATAGCAATCAGCCCCAGCATTTT	CASSETPYSNQPQHF
14	TRBD2	few	TRBV7-7	TRBJ2-7	TGTGCTAGCAGCCGAAATGGACTAGCGGGCGAGCAGTACTTC	CASSRNGLAGEQYF
14	NA	NA	TRBV5-8	TRBJ1-6	TGTGCCAGCAGCCCGTTCCCCTATAATTCACCCCTCCACTTT	CASSPFPYNSPLHF
14	NA	NA	TRBV12-3/TRBV12-4	TRBJ1-5	TGTGCCAGCAAACCCCTAGGGCGCAATCAGCCCCAGCATTTT	CASKPLGRNQPQHF
14	TRBD2	NA	TRBV13	TRBJ2-7	TGTGCCAGCAACGGACTAGCGGGCTCTCTCGAGCAGTACTTC	CASNGLAGSLEQYF